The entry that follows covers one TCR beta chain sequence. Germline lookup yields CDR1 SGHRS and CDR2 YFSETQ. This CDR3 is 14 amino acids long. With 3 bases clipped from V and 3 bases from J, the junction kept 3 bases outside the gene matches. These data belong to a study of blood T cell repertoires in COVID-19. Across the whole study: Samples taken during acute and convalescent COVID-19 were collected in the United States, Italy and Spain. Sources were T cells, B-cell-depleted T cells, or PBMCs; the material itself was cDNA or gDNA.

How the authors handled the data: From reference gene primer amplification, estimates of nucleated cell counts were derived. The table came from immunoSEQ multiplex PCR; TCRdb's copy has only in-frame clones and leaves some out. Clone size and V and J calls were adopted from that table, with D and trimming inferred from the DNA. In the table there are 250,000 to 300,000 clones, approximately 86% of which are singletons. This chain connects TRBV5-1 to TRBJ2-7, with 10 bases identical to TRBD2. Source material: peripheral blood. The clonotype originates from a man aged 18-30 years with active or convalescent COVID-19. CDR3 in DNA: TGCGCCAGCAGCTCTCTAGCGGGGGACTACGAGCAGTACTTC. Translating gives CASSSLAGDYEQYF.